This TCR beta chain emerged from a study of T cell changes during pregnancy in multiple sclerosis. Clones were sequenced by immunoSEQ multiplex PCR, and TCRdb holds only the in-frame ones, with some missing. The table lists more than 45,000 clones, 92% of them singletons. Germline lookup yields CDR1 LGHNA and CDR2 YSLEER. Trimming took 0 bases from V and 1 from J; bases not matched to a gene: 4. The CDR3 has 18 amino acids. The chain uses TRBV4-3 and TRBJ2-1; TRBD2 matches at 12 bases. The source of this sequence is a female donor with multiple sclerosis, enrolled in a pregnancy study. This sample comprised CD4+ T cells from peripheral blood mononuclear cells, obtained after pregnancy. The CDR3, as DNA: TGCGCCAGCAGCCAAGATTGGGGGACTAGCGGGTCCTACAATGAGCAGTTCTTC. It codes for CASSQDWGTSGSYNEQFF.